Sequencing of this T cell receptor (beta chain) was carried out in a study of blood T cell repertoires in COVID-19 (TCRdb year 2020). In the study overall: Collaborator samples came from the United States, Italy and Spain and covered acute and convalescent phases of COVID-19. Where HLA class I and class II types were available, the types were taken from metadata supplied by the sample provider, not from assay-based typing. Samples came from the ongoing ImmuneRACE study (first 160 participants) plus 1,254 subjects from 6 global collaborators. Deeply sampled blood TCRbeta repertoires from subjects exposed to, actively infected with, or recovered from COVID-19 were included in the dataset. Sample metadata almost always included a de-identified subject ID, COVID-19 status, age in years and sex. The material from the prospective study consisted of cDNA or gDNA derived from T cells, B-cell-depleted T cells, or PBMCs. The repertoires were released in a freely available public database meant as a resource for research on the immune response to SARS-CoV-2. Results the study describes overall, beyond this receptor: The amount of clinical and demographic metadata varied by source and participant and was provided uncurated.

TCRbeta CDR3 regions were amplified from genomic DNA by means of the immunoSEQ Assay, a bias-controlled multiplex PCR. The source study handled its data this way. Nucleated cell counts per sample were estimated from amplification of reference gene primers within the assay. To quantify the absolute abundance of each unique TCRbeta CDR3 rearrangement, sequence reads were collapsed and filtered. For each sample, productive Simpson clonality was calculated by taking the square root of Simpson's diversity index across productive rearrangements. The table was pulled from immuneACCESS by TCRdb, which kept in-frame rearrangements only. Such tables lose some clones; where checked, under half of the loss comes from unresolved V genes, and the rest has no known cause. That table furnishes V, J and clone size, whereas the DNA furnished D and trimming. The sample has approximately 80,000 clones on record, 88% of them singletons. The ten largest make up under 55% of the sample.

In regard to this clone: Its antigen is currently not known. No qualities accompany the bases; no much larger clone lies one base away.

Each collaborating institution followed its own protocols to collect whole blood in K2EDTA tubes. For TCRbeta analysis, collaborator samples were shipped as frozen whole blood, as isolated PBMCs, or as DNA extracted from either sample type. This clonotype was obtained from a human donor in a cohort sampled during active COVID-19. Sequencing was done on a sample of peripheral blood.

The CDR3: CASSLALGTGGDEQYF. The nucleotide sequence reads TGTGCCAGCAGCTTGGCCTTAGGGACAGGGGGAGACGAGCAGTACTTC. This chain joins TRBV5-4 to TRBJ2-7, and TRBD1 aligns with 11 junction nucleotides. V loses 0 bases at its end and J loses 5 bases; junction bases beyond the gene matches: 7. Per the germline V gene (reference sequence), SGHNT is the CDR1 and YYREEE is the CDR2. The CDR3 numbers 16 residues from cysteine through phenylalanine. Solely the CDR3 DNA is kept, with 48 bases framed from the first base.